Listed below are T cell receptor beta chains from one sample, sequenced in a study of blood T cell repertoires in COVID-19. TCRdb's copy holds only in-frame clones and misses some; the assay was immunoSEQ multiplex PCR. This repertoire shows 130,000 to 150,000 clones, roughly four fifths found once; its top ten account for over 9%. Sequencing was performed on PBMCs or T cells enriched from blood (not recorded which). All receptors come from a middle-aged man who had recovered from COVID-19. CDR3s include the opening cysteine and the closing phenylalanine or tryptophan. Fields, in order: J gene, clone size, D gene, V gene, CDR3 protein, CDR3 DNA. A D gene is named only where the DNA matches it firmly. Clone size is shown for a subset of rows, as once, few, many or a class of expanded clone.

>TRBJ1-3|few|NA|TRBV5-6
CASSITGSSGNTIYF
TGTGCCAGCAGCATTACAGGGAGCTCTGGAAACACCATATATTTT
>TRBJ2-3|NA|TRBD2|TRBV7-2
CASSARGGLADTQYF
TGTGCCAGCAGCGCGCGGGGGGGTCTCGCAGATACGCAGTATTTT
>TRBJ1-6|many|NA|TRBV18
CASSPPVPGSPLHF
TGTGCCAGCTCACCACCGGTGCCCGGTTCACCCCTCCACTTT
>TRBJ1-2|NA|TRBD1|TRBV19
CASSTRQGNNYGYTF
TGTGCCAGTAGTACGAGACAGGGGAATAACTATGGCTACACCTTC
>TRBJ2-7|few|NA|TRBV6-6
CASRDRGKPYEQYF
TGTGCCAGCAGGGACAGAGGGAAACCCTACGAGCAGTACTTC
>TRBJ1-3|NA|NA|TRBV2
CASGRGDTIYF
TGTGCCAGCGGACGGGGGGACACCATATATTTT
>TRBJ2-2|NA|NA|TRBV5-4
CASSPGGHANTGELFF
TGTGCCAGCAGCCCGGGGGGACATGCGAACACCGGGGAGCTGTTTTTT
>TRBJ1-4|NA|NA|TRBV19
CASIGGQINEKLFF
TGTGCCAGTATAGGAGGACAGATTAATGAAAAACTGTTTTTT
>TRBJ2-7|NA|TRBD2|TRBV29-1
CSVAPRSGATSYEQYF
TGCAGCGTGGCCCCCAGAAGCGGGGCCACCTCCTACGAGCAGTACTTC
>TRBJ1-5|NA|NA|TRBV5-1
CASSRRTTDRPANQPQHF
TGCGCCAGCAGCCGCCGTACAACTGACAGGCCCGCGAATCAGCCCCAGCATTTT
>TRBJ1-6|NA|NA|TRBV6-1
CASSEVQGRYNSPLHF
TGTGCCAGCAGTGAAGTGCAGGGGCGATATAATTCACCCCTCCACTTT
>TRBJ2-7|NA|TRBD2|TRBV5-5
CASSSRLAGSYEQYF
TGTGCCAGCAGCTCCCGACTAGCGGGGTCCTACGAGCAGTACTTC
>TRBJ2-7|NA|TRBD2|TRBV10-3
CAISEGVTSGGNEQYF
TGTGCCATCAGTGAGGGGGTTACTAGCGGGGGGAACGAGCAGTACTTC
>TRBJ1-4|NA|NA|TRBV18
CASSTPGNEKLFF
TGTGCCAGCTCAACCCCGGGGAATGAAAAACTGTTTTTT
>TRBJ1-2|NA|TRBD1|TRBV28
CASSLGTGNYGYTF
TGTGCCAGCAGTTTAGGGACAGGGAACTATGGCTACACCTTC
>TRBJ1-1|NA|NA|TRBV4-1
CASSQAVGQREYFF
TGCGCCAGCAGCCAAGCCGTAGGACAGCGGGAATATTTCTTT
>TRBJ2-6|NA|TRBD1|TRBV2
CASSSGQARSGANVLTF
TGTGCCAGCAGTTCGGGACAGGCGAGATCTGGGGCCAACGTCCTGACTTTC
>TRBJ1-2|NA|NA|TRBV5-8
CASSLDWQYGYTF
TGTGCCAGCAGCTTGGATTGGCAATATGGCTACACCTTC
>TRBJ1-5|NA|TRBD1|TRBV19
CASTGDSRNQPQHF
TGTGCCAGTACCGGGGACAGTAGAAATCAGCCCCAGCATTTT
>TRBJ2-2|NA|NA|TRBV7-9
CASRQDRTGELFF
TGTGCCAGCAGACAAGACAGGACCGGGGAGCTGTTTTTT
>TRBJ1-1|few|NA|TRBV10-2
CASSEPPGANRMNTEAFF
TGCGCCAGCAGTGAGCCCCCGGGAGCGAACCGGATGAACACTGAAGCTTTCTTT
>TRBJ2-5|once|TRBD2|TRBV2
CASSEFAGLAGGSTQYF
TGTGCCAGCAGTGAATTTGCCGGACTAGCGGGGGGATCGACCCAGTACTTC
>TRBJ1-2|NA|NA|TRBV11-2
CASSHRGYGYTF
TGTGCCAGCAGCCATAGGGGCTATGGCTACACCTTC
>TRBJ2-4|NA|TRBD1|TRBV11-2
CASSPFKGTVKNIQYF
TGTGCCAGCAGCCCATTCAAAGGGACAGTCAAAAACATTCAGTACTTC
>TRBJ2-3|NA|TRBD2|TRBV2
CASSLGLAGTDTQYF
TGTGCCAGCAGCCTGGGACTAGCGGGCACAGATACGCAGTATTTT
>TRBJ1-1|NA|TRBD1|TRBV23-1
CASSQQGAPEAFF
TGCGCCAGCAGTCAACAGGGGGCCCCTGAAGCTTTCTTT
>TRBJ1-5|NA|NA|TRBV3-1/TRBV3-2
CASSQDSQGRQPQHF
TGTGCCAGCAGCCAAGATTCCCAGGGGCGTCAGCCCCAGCATTTT
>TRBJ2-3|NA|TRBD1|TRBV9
CASSVEVDRETDTQYF
TGTGCCAGCAGCGTAGAGGTGGACAGGGAGACAGATACGCAGTATTTT
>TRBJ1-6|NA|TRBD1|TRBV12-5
CASGLVRNRGTVSPLHF
TGTGCTAGTGGTTTGGTACGTAACAGGGGAACGGTTTCACCCCTCCACTTT
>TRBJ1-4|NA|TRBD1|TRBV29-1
CSGDRTGSNEKLFF
TGCAGCGGGGACAGGACAGGGAGCAATGAAAAACTGTTTTTT
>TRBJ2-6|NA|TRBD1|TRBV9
CASSEDRAPSGANVLTF
TGTGCCAGCAGCGAGGACAGGGCCCCCTCTGGGGCCAACGTCCTGACTTTC
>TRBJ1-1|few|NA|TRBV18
CASSPDSEAFF
TGTGCCAGCTCACCGGACAGCGAAGCTTTCTTT
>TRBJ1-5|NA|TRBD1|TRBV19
CASTSGTGGGWSNQPQHF
TGTGCCAGTACCTCTGGGACAGGGGGCGGATGGAGCAATCAGCCCCAGCATTTT
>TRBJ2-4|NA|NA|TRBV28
CASRAGGNIQYF
TGTGCCAGCAGGGCAGGGGGGAACATTCAGTACTTC
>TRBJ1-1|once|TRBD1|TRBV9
CASSPGGNTEAFF
TGTGCCAGCAGCCCAGGGGGGAACACTGAAGCTTTCTTT
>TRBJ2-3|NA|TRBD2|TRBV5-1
CASSLGLAGISTDTQYF
TGCGCCAGCAGCTTGGGGCTAGCGGGAATTAGCACAGATACGCAGTATTTT
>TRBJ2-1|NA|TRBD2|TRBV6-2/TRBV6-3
CASSFRQGGLAGAYNEQFF
TGTGCCAGCAGTTTCCGACAGGGAGGGCTAGCGGGGGCCTACAATGAGCAGTTCTTC
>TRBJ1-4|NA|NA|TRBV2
CASSDRGAANEKLFF
TGTGCCAGCAGTGACCGGGGGGCGGCTAATGAAAAACTGTTTTTT
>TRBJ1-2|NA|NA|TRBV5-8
CASSSQGTPYGYTF
TGTGCCAGCAGCAGTCAGGGAACCCCCTATGGCTACACCTTC
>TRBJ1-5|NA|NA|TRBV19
CASRIGPDQPQHF
TGTGCCAGTAGAATTGGGCCGGATCAGCCCCAGCATTTT
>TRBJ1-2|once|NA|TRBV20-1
CSASSAGYGYTF
TGCAGTGCTAGTAGCGCGGGATATGGCTACACCTTC
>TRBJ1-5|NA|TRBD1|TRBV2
CASRGTGLGQPQHF
TGTGCCAGCAGGGGGACAGGTCTGGGTCAGCCCCAGCATTTT
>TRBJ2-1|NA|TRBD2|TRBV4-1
CASSPPREQAGINNEQFF
TGCGCCAGCAGCCCGCCTCGGGAGCAAGCGGGGATAAACAATGAGCAGTTCTTC
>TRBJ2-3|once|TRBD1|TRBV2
CATIRDRGTDTQYF
TGTGCCACTATCCGGGACAGGGGGACAGATACGCAGTATTTT
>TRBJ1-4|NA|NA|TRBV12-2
CASRSDRVGEKLFF
TGTGCAAGTCGCTCGGACAGGGTTGGAGAAAAACTGTTTTTT
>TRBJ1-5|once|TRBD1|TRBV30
CAWNLERGQGDQPQHF
TGTGCCTGGAATCTTGAAAGAGGACAGGGGGATCAGCCCCAGCATTTT
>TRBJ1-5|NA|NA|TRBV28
CASSGAAGAGQPQHF
TGTGCCAGCAGTGGGGCGGCAGGGGCCGGTCAGCCCCAGCATTTT
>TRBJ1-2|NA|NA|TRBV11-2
CASSLGSGGRDYYGYTF
TGTGCCAGCAGCTTAGGGTCCGGAGGCAGGGACTATTATGGCTACACCTTC
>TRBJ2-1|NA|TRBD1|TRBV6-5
CASSFRTGERQFF
TGTGCCAGCAGTTTTCGTACAGGGGAAAGGCAGTTCTTC
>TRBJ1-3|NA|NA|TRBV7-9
CASSLATAISGNTIYF
TGTGCCAGCAGCTTAGCGACAGCGATCTCTGGAAACACCATATATTTT